This TCR beta chain is drawn from a study of blood T cell repertoires in COVID-19. Study-level background: COVID-19 samples from acute and convalescent phases originated in the United States, Italy and Spain. T cells, B-cell-depleted T cells, or PBMCs provided the cDNA or gDNA that served as material.

In the source study's methods: Reference gene primer amplification in the assay estimated nucleated cell counts. Assay: immunoSEQ multiplex PCR; the TCRdb copy retains only in-frame clones and omits some. The V and J calls and clone size come from that table; D and trimming were worked out from the DNA. The sample records over 250,000 clones, over 75% being singletons. CDR1 is SGHKS, CDR2 YYEKEE, per germline (reference sequence). The CDR3 runs to 15 residues. The V and J ends lost 0 bases and 0 bases respectively, with 9 bases between them. This sequence originates from a woman aged 55-70 years with acute or convalescent COVID-19. The chain has TRBV5-5 and TRBJ2-5; D unclear. The sequenced sample consisted of peripheral blood. This CDR3 is CASSLVPGNQETQYF. The CDR3 bases are TGTGCCAGCAGCTTGGTCCCCGGTAACCAAGAGACCCAGTACTTC.